This T cell receptor (beta chain) was identified in a study of T cells in tuberculosis (dated by TCRdb to the late 2010s). Context from the whole study: To characterize T cells specific for the mycobacterial lipid antigen glucose monomycolate (GMM), the study used CD1B tetramers together with high-throughput TCR immunosequencing. Broad study findings and their caveats: T cells that bind the CD1B-GMM tetramer with low affinity may not have been captured by the stringent sort gate.

Deletion took 7 bases off V and 4 bases off J, with a span of 11 bases between the germline ends. Looking up the germline V gene yields CDR1 SGHAT and CDR2 FQNNGV. The cysteine opens and the phenylalanine closes a CDR3 of 13 amino acids. The CDR3 DNA has 39 bases and is translated from base 1. PBMC were thawed, rested overnight, stained with GMM-loaded CD1B tetramer, a Live/Dead dye and anti-CD3, and then sorted on a FACS Aria II. C32 glucose monomycolate purified from Rhodococcus equi was loaded onto CD1B tetramers. Before cryopreservation, the PBMC used for tetramer sorting had been depleted of CD14-expressing monocytes as part of a separate study. From each donor, about 100,000 tetramer-negative cells were sorted and were analyzed alongside the tetramer-positive cells. GMM-loaded CD1B tetramers were used to sort antigen-specific T cells from four healthy South African adults. TCR-alpha and TCR-beta chains were sequenced unpaired, so chain pairing information was not available. The immunoSEQ multiplex PCR assay was used to generate TCR libraries, with TCR-beta and/or TCR-alpha/delta assays applied to each sample. Amplified TCR libraries were sequenced on the Illumina high-throughput platform. The paper's processing steps were these. Clustering and dimensionality reduction relied on pairwise TCRdist distances among GMM-specific receptors from T cells that were either sorted ex vivo or expanded in vitro. Sequence motifs defined by gene usage and CDR3 content were checked for enrichment by comparing tetramer-positive and tetramer-negative populations. This is the immuneACCESS table as TCRdb keeps it, with only in-frame sequences that have V and J called. A part of the clones is gone; compared with another copy, unresolved V genes explain less than half, and the rest is unexplained. The DNA gave D and trimming, while V, J and clone size come from that table. The sample table holds tens of thousands of clones, of which about nine tenths were seen once. The ten top clones hold under 2.5% of the sample.

A word on this clone: No base qualities exist here, and no much larger clone lies one base off it.

Recombination connected TRBV11-2 to TRBJ2-1, and TRBD1 may be the D gene, going by 5 matching bases. The receptor was isolated from an adult woman with latent tuberculosis. The sequencing input was CD1b-GMM tetramer-negative cells sorted from PBMCs. The sample's cell subset or site label is to be understood as: T cells not binding CD1B-GMM tetramer, sorted from same donor. The nucleotide sequence reads TGTGCCAGCACCGCGACAGAATACAATGAGCAGTTCTTC. Translation gives CASTATEYNEQFF.